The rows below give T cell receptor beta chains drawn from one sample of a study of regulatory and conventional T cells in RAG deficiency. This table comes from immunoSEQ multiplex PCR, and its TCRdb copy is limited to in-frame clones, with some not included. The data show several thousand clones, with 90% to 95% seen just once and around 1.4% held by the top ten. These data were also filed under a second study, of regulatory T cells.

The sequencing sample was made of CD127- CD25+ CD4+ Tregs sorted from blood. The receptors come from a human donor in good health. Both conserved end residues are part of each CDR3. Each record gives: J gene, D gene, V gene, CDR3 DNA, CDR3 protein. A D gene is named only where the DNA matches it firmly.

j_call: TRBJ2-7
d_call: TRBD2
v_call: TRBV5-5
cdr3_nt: TGTGCCAGCAGCACGGGACTACGAAACTACGAGCAGTACTTC
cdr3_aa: CASSTGLRNYEQYF

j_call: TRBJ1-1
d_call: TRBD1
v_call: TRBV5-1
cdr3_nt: TGCGCCAGCAGCTCTAGGACAGGGGGGAACACTGAAGCTTTCTTT
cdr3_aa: CASSSRTGGNTEAFF

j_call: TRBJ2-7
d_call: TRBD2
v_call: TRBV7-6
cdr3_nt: TGTGCCAGCAGCTCGGGACTAGCGGATATCTACGAGCAGTACTTC
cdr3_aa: CASSSGLADIYEQYF

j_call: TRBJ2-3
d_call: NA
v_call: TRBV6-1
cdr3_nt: TGTGCCAGCAGTGAAAGGGGACTGCGAGATACGCAGTATTTT
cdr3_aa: CASSERGLRDTQYF

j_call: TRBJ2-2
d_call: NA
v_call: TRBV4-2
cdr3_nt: TGTGCCAGCAGCCAAGTCTTAGCCGCCGGGGAGCTGTTTTTT
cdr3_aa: CASSQVLAAGELFF

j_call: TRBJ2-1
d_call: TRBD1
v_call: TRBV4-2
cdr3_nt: TGTGCCAGCAGCCCCCACCCGGGACAGGGGGCTTACAATGAGCAGTTCTTC
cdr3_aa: CASSPHPGQGAYNEQFF

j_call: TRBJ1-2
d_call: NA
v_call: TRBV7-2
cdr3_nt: TGTGCCAGCAGCTGGGGGGGCAGGGGTCCTGATGGCTACACCTTC
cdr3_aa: CASSWGGRGPDGYTF

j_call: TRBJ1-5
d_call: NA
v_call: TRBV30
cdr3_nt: TGTGCCTGGAGTGTTAAGGGGAATCAGCCCCAGCATTTT
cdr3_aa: CAWSVKGNQPQHF

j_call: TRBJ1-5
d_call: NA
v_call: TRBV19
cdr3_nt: TGTGCCAGTAGTATAAGGGAGGCGGCCATCCAGCCCCAGCATTTT
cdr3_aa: CASSIREAAIQPQHF

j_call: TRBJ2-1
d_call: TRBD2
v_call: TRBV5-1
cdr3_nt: TGCGCCAGCAGCTTGGACAGCGGGAGGGGGAATGAGCAGTTCTTC
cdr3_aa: CASSLDSGRGNEQFF

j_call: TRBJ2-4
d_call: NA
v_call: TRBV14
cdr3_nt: TGTGCCAGCAGCCAAGATACCCGACAGGTGGATTCAGCCAAAAACATTCAGTACTTC
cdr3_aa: CASSQDTRQVDSAKNIQYF

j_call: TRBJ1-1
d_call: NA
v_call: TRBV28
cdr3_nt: TGTGCCAGCACCCTATTGAGGTTTTACACTGAAGCTTTCTTT
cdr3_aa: CASTLLRFYTEAFF

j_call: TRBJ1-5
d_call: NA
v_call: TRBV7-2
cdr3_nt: TGTGCCAGCAGCTTTGGACAGTTAAGCAATCAGCCCCAGCATTTT
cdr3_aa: CASSFGQLSNQPQHF

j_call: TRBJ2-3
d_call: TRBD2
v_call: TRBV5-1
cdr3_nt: TGCGCCAGCAGCCCGACTCCCGGACTAGCTAGGACAGATACGCAGTATTTT
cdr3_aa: CASSPTPGLARTDTQYF